Each of the 21 T cell receptor beta chains below was sequenced from the same sample in a study of cytomegalovirus exposure and HLA in healthy donors. Primers included in the PCR were 60 Vbeta and 13 Jbeta primers. The method was immunoSEQ multiplex PCR; TCRdb's version includes in-frame clones alone and lacks a portion of them. This table holds around 95,000 clones, roughly 70% found once. Specimen: PBMCs. These receptors were collected from a male donor in good health and CMV-seronegative.

This chain links TRBV4-1 with TRBJ1-4, with 7 bases aligning to TRBD1. CDR3 length equals 15 residues. The trim removed 4 bases at V and 3 bases at J, leaving 5 bases unmatched. CDR1 is MGHRA and CDR2 is YSYEKL in the germline V gene. The CDR3 is CASSRQGLPNEKLFF. The CDR3 DNA reads TGCGCCAGCAGCCGACAGGGCCTTCCTAATGAAAAACTGTTTTTT.

The CDR3 coding sequence is TGTGCCAGCAAGCCGGGACTACCCTACAATGAGCAGTTCTTC. Its translation: CASKPGLPYNEQFF. V gene TRBV6-1 combines with J gene TRBJ2-1; 7 bases fit TRBD2. CDR1 and CDR2 from the germline V gene are MNHNS and SASEGT. The V segment lost 7 bases and the J segment 2 bases; nucleotides outside the gene matches: 5. The CDR3 contains 14 residues.

This clone came up a few times. The rearrangement uses TRBV19 and TRBJ1-2, with D possibly matching TRBD1 (5 bases). Germline V gene lookup returns CDR1 LNHDA and CDR2 SQIVND (reference sequence). The ends were cut back, 3 bases at V and 3 bases at J, with 11 bases in the middle. CDR3 length: 14 residues. CDR3 bases: TGTGCCAGTAGTATCATCGGGACTTACTATGGCTACACCTTC. Amino acid sequence: CASSIIGTYYGYTF.

The chain has TRBV2 and TRBJ1-5; a weak D match, TRBD1 (5 bases). The V end lost 6 bases, the J end lost 1 base, and 13 bases lay between the germline ends. The CDR3 length is 15 residues. Germline loops: CDR1 SNHLY, CDR2 FYNNEI. CDR3 region: CASRKEGESNQPQHF. CDR3 sequence (DNA): TGTGCCAGCAGAAAGGAAGGGGAAAGCAATCAGCCCCAGCATTTT.

The chain recombines TRBV5-1 with TRBJ2-3; D gene ambiguous. Germline V gene data show CDR1 as SGHRS and CDR2 as YFSETQ. There are 14 residues in the CDR3. The V end was cut by 0 bases, the J end by 4 bases, with 9 bases between. CDR3 loop: CASSLVVRADTQYF. DNA for the CDR3: TGCGCCAGCAGCTTGGTAGTTCGAGCAGATACGCAGTATTTT.

This clone has just a few counts. The genes are TRBV9 and TRBJ2-7, with 10 bases identical to TRBD2. The CDR3 is made up of 15 amino acids. Germline loops: CDR1 SGDLS, CDR2 YYNGEE. With 0 bases clipped from V and 3 bases from J, the junction kept 3 bases outside the gene matches. CDR3 nucleotides: TGTGCCAGCAGCGTAGCTAGCGGGAGAATCTACGAGCAGTACTTC. This translates into CASSVASGRIYEQYF.

The V and J genes are TRBV19 and TRBJ2-7; 7 positions agree with TRBD1. V dropped 3 bases and J dropped 4; count of bases not matched to a gene: 3. CDR3 size: 13 residues. CDR1 and CDR2 (germline): LNHDA, SQIVND (reference sequence). CDR3 loop: CASSMGTVYEQYF. DNA for the CDR3: TGTGCCAGTAGTATGGGGACAGTATACGAGCAGTACTTC.

In DNA, the CDR3 is TGCGCCAGCAGCTTCGGCGGGACAGCATCCTACGAGCAGTACTTC. This codes for CASSFGGTASYEQYF. V is TRBV5-1 and J is TRBJ2-7, with D possibly being TRBD1 (7 bases). The CDR3 covers 15 residues. The ends were cut back, 2 bases at V and 1 base at J, with 13 bases in the middle. Germline CDR1 SGHRS, CDR2 YFSETQ. Using reference TRBV5-1 and TRBJ2-7 for the parts outside the CDR3, the full variable domain is KAGVTQTPRYLIKTRGQQVTLSCSPISGHRSVSWYQQTPGQGLQFLFEYFSETQRNKGNFPGRFSGRQFSNSRSEMNVSTLELGDSALYLCASSFGGTASYEQYFGPGTRLTVT.

This clone was seen once. The chain recombines TRBV19 with TRBJ2-3; TRBD1 might be the D (6 bases). The CDR3 extends over 15 amino acids. Per germline, CDR1 LNHDA and CDR2 SQIVND (reference sequence). V lost 5 bases and J 1 base, leaving 13 bases between the germline ends. Written as DNA, the CDR3 is TGTGCCAGTAGTGTCCTGGGGGCCCGCACAGATACGCAGTATTTT. Its translation: CASSVLGARTDTQYF.

The chain employs TRBV6-1 and TRBJ2-1, with 10 bases aligning to TRBD2. CDR1 is MNHNS and CDR2 is SASEGT in the germline V gene. The CDR3 totals 16 residues. V trimming: 2 bases; J trimming: 4 bases; junction bases outside the gene matches: 5. DNA of the CDR3: TGTGCCAGCAGTGAATTAGCGGGAGGAGGTTACAATGAGCAGTTCTTC. It specifies CASSELAGGGYNEQFF.

V gene TRBV27 combines with J gene TRBJ2-4; tentatively, D is TRBD1 (5 bases). Germline V gene sequence: CDR1 MNHEY, CDR2 SMNVEV (reference sequence). CDR3 length equals 15 residues. Deletions cut 2 bases from V and 0 bases from J, with 8 bases between. CDR3 region: CASSLKGVAKNIQYF. The CDR3 DNA follows: TGTGCCAGCAGTTTAAAAGGGGTAGCCAAAAACATTCAGTACTTC.

This clone was recorded once. This sequence joins TRBV7-2 and TRBJ1-6; D not certain. This CDR3 is built from 14 residues. Germline assignment: CDR1 SGHTA and CDR2 FQGNSA. Trimming left V 3 bases short and J 9 bases short, with 12 bases between. CDR3 sequence reads: CASSFPGWSSPLHF. The CDR3 region has the DNA TGTGCCAGCAGCTTTCCCGGCTGGAGTTCACCCCTCCACTTT.

The chain joins TRBV5-4 to TRBJ2-7; 8 nucleotides agree with TRBD1. The V gene's germline CDR1 is SGHNT and CDR2 YYREEE (reference sequence). Trimming cost V 4 bases and J 6 bases; bases outside gene matches: 6. The CDR3 consists of 13 residues. DNA for the CDR3: TGTGCCAGCAGCATCGGACAGGGTGGCGAGCAGTACTTC. The encoded protein is CASSIGQGGEQYF.

A few counts support this clone. V gene TRBV7-9 combines with J gene TRBJ2-7; 13 bases align to TRBD2. The CDR3 has 15 amino acids. Germline values: CDR1 SEHNR, CDR2 FQNEAQ (reference sequence). J lost 5 bases, V lost 3 bases, and 4 bases had no gene match. CDR3 coding DNA: TGTGCCAGCAGCTTCGGGACTAGCGGGACCAACGAGCAGTACTTC. Its translation is CASSFGTSGTNEQYF.

J is TRBJ2-1 and V is TRBV9, with 12 positions matching TRBD2. This CDR3 contains 16 residues. The germline CDR1 and CDR2 sequences are SGDLS and YYNGEE. The ends lost 4 bases at V and 7 bases at J; junction bases unmatched: 9. CDR3: CASSYGLAGRRNEQFF. The CDR3 DNA reads TGTGCCAGCAGCTACGGACTAGCGGGAAGAAGGAATGAGCAGTTCTTC.

This rearrangement joins TRBV13 to TRBJ2-7, with TRBD2 matching over 7 bases. The V segment lost 5 bases and the J segment 1 base; nucleotides outside the gene matches: 5. This CDR3 is built from 14 residues. In germline, CDR1 is PRHDT, CDR2 FYEKMQ (reference sequence). The CDR3 DNA is TGTGCCAGCAGCACTCGGGGGGAGTCCTACGAGCAGTACTTC. It codes for CASSTRGESYEQYF.

In its sample, this clone was seen a few times. The sample carries other DNA sequences with the same CDR3. V is TRBV7-2 and J is TRBJ2-7, with 9 bases identical to TRBD1. The CDR3 runs 15 residues. The V gene end was trimmed by 0 bases and the J gene end by 5 bases; junction bases not matched to a gene: 5. CDR1 and CDR2 from the germline V gene are SGHTA and FQGNSA. For the CDR3, the DNA is TGTGCCAGCAGCTTAGCGTTACAGGGGGCCGACGAGCAGTACTTC. It codes for CASSLALQGADEQYF.

The chain is built from TRBV28 and TRBJ1-4; no firm D call. CDR1 and CDR2 from the germline V gene are MDHEN and SYDVKM. V was trimmed by 7 bases and J by 6 bases, leaving 6 bases between them. The CDR3 extends over 11 amino acids. The CDR3 protein is CASNSYEKLFF. CDR3 coding DNA: TGTGCCAGCAACAGCTATGAAAAACTGTTTTTT.

This clone has only a few counts. This rearrangement joins TRBV7-6 to TRBJ2-6; 9 nucleotides agree with TRBD2. There are 18 residues in the CDR3. Germline V CDR1 and CDR2: SGHVS, FNYEAQ. Trimming cost V 5 bases and J 0 bases; bases outside gene matches: 8. CDR3 sequence: CASSPPLAGISGANVLTF. The CDR3 coding sequence is TGTGCCAGCAGCCCTCCTCTAGCGGGGATCTCTGGGGCCAACGTCCTGACTTTC. The full variable domain, with the rest looked up from reference TRBV7-6 and TRBJ2-6, is GAGVSQSPRYKVTKRGQDVALRCDPISGHVSLYWYRQALGQGPEFLTYFNYEAQQDKSGLPNDRFSAERPEGSISTLTIQRTEQRDSAMYRCASSPPLAGISGANVLTFGAGSRLTVL.

V is TRBV28 and J is TRBJ1-3; D might be TRBD1 (5 bases). Trimming removed 7 bases from V and 6 bases from J, with 16 bases in between. The CDR3 is made up of 14 amino acids. Germline V gene lookup returns CDR1 MDHEN and CDR2 SYDVKM. The CDR3 DNA sequence: TGTGCCAGCAAAACCATCAGGGTCTCAAACACCATATATTTT. This translates into CASKTIRVSNTIYF. Complete variable domain (other parts from reference TRBV28 and TRBJ1-3): DVKVTQSSRYLVKRTGEKVFLECVQDMDHENMFWYRQDPGLGLRLIYFSYDVKMKEKGDIPEGYSVSREKKERFSLILESASTNQTSMYLCASKTIRVSNTIYFGEGSWLTVV.

This clone appeared many times. The chain recombines TRBV19 with TRBJ2-6; tentative D call: TRBD1 (5 bases). Germline V gene sequence: CDR1 LNHDA, CDR2 SQIVND (reference sequence). V lost 9 bases to trimming and J lost 1 base, with 10 bases between them. The CDR3 is 14 residues long. As DNA, the CDR3 is TGTGCCAGCGAACAGGTTTCTGGGGCCAACGTCCTGACTTTC. Protein sequence: CASEQVSGANVLTF.